The entry below describes one TCR beta chain. Trimming shortened V by 8 bases and J by 4 bases, and 14 bases separated the two germline ends. From germline, CDR1 is SGHVS and CDR2 FNYEAQ. The CDR3 spans 13 residues. This sample was included in a study of OX40 agonist ivuxolimab in advanced cancers. Measured with immunoSEQ multiplex PCR; TCRdb has only the in-frame clones, and not every one. The sample lists 35,000 to 40,000 clones; roughly 91% were seen once. The rearrangement joins TRBV7-6 to TRBJ2-5; D might be TRBD1 or TRBD2, each matching 5 bases. This TCR came from an adult with an advanced solid tumor such as melanoma, head and neck, liver or kidney cancer. Sequencing used CD4+ or CD8+ T cells sorted from blood, obtained in a trial of the OX40 agonist ivuxolimab. CDR3 in amino acids: CASFGQRGETQYF. CDR3 nucleotide sequence: TGTGCCAGCTTCGGCCAGAGGGGAGAGACCCAGTACTTC.